This is a list of T cell receptor beta chains from one sample in a study of cytomegalovirus exposure and HLA in healthy donors. The assay was immunoSEQ multiplex PCR, and TCRdb's table has in-frame clones only and misses some. The profile shows 150,000 to 200,000 clones, 60% to 85% of them singletons. Sample: PBMCs. These receptors all come from a middle-aged woman in good health and CMV-seronegative. Both conserved end residues are part of each CDR3. The D gene is left open where the match is weak. Where a row states a size, it is once, few, many or the class of an expanded clone; other rows omit it.

size: NA
D: NA
V: TRBV5-1
J: TRBJ2-2
CDR3: CASSIDPPSYAGTGELFF
DNA: TGCGCCAGCAGCATCGACCCGCCGAGTTATGCGGGCACCGGGGAGCTGTTTTTT

size: NA
D: TRBD2
V: TRBV5-4
J: TRBJ2-3
CDR3: CASSWWNSGLAGFADTQYF
DNA: TGTGCCAGCAGCTGGTGGAATTCCGGACTAGCGGGGTTCGCAGATACGCAGTATTTT

size: NA
D: TRBD2
V: TRBV6-4
J: TRBJ2-5
CDR3: CASSRSGGFVETQYF
DNA: TGTGCCAGCAGTCGAAGCGGGGGCTTTGTGGAGACCCAGTACTTC

size: NA
D: NA
V: TRBV6-1
J: TRBJ2-7
CDR3: CASSALTGFAWSYEQYF
DNA: TGTGCCAGCAGTGCCCTGACAGGCTTTGCTTGGTCCTACGAGCAGTACTTC

size: NA
D: TRBD1
V: TRBV2
J: TRBJ1-5
CDR3: CASSSVPGQVGRNQPQHF
DNA: TGTGCCAGCAGTTCAGTCCCGGGACAGGTGGGACGCAATCAGCCCCAGCATTTT

size: NA
D: TRBD1
V: TRBV6-1
J: TRBJ2-3
CDR3: CASSGRDRGSDTQYF
DNA: TGTGCCAGCAGTGGCCGGGACAGGGGGTCAGATACGCAGTATTTT

size: NA
D: NA
V: TRBV6-5
J: TRBJ2-7
CDR3: CASGHRQDYEQYF
DNA: TGTGCCAGCGGACATCGACAGGACTACGAGCAGTACTTC

size: NA
D: NA
V: TRBV7-2
J: TRBJ2-3
CDR3: CASSNHGTRPTDTQYF
DNA: TGTGCCAGCAGCAACCACGGGACAAGACCCACAGATACGCAGTATTTT

size: NA
D: TRBD1
V: TRBV5-1
J: TRBJ1-2
CDR3: CASSAGTGGLYGYTF
DNA: TGCGCCAGCAGCGCCGGGACAGGGGGCCTCTATGGCTACACCTTC

size: NA
D: NA
V: TRBV5-6
J: TRBJ1-4
CDR3: CASSFTYGGSSEKLFF
DNA: TGTGCCAGCAGCTTTACCTATGGGGGCTCGAGTGAAAAACTGTTTTTT

size: NA
D: NA
V: TRBV7-6
J: TRBJ2-3
CDR3: CASSLRDSLTDTQYF
DNA: TGTGCCAGCAGCTTACGGGACTCCTTGACAGATACGCAGTATTTT

size: few
D: NA
V: TRBV4-1
J: TRBJ1-2
CDR3: CASSQVRDNYGYTF
DNA: TGCGCCAGCAGCCAAGTTCGGGATAACTATGGCTACACCTTC

size: few
D: NA
V: TRBV6-1
J: TRBJ2-3
CDR3: CASSVDSYTDTQYF
DNA: TGTGCCAGCAGTGTAGACAGCTACACAGATACGCAGTATTTT

size: once
D: NA
V: TRBV27
J: TRBJ2-7
CDR3: CASSFQGSSYEQYF
DNA: TGTGCCAGCAGTTTTCAGGGTTCTTCCTACGAGCAGTACTTC

size: NA
D: TRBD2
V: TRBV2
J: TRBJ2-4
CDR3: CASSVYLAGGPVF
DNA: TGTGCCAGCAGTGTATATTTGGCGGGGGGGCCAGTCTTC

size: NA
D: NA
V: TRBV5-5
J: TRBJ1-1
CDR3: CASSGDWGTEAFF
DNA: TGTGCCAGCAGCGGGGACTGGGGAACTGAAGCTTTCTTT

size: NA
D: TRBD1
V: TRBV5-1
J: TRBJ1-4
CDR3: CASRRGQGGEEKLFF
DNA: TGCGCCAGCAGACGAGGACAGGGGGGAGAGGAAAAACTGTTTTTT

size: NA
D: TRBD1
V: TRBV2
J: TRBJ2-2
CDR3: CASNGQGPGTGELFF
DNA: TGTGCCAGCAACGGACAGGGTCCGGGGACCGGGGAGCTGTTTTTT

size: NA
D: NA
V: TRBV28
J: TRBJ1-3
CDR3: CASREYFGNTIYF
DNA: TGTGCCAGCAGGGAGTATTTTGGAAACACCATATATTTT

size: NA
D: NA
V: TRBV5-1
J: TRBJ2-3
CDR3: CASSLGGFTDTQYF
DNA: TGCGCCAGCAGCTTGGGAGGATTCACAGATACGCAGTATTTT

size: NA
D: NA
V: TRBV10-3
J: TRBJ1-6
CDR3: CAISEIWQRYPNSPLHF
DNA: TGTGCCATCAGTGAGATATGGCAGCGCTATCCTAATTCACCCCTCCACTTT

size: NA
D: TRBD2
V: TRBV5-1
J: TRBJ2-3
CDR3: CASSPGTSGGTDTQYF
DNA: TGCGCCAGCAGCCCCGGGACTAGCGGGGGCACAGATACGCAGTATTTT

size: NA
D: NA
V: TRBV6-6
J: TRBJ2-3
CDR3: CASSYSAGTSTDTQYF
DNA: TGTGCCAGCAGTTACTCGGCGGGAACAAGCACAGATACGCAGTATTTT

size: NA
D: TRBD1
V: TRBV5-6
J: TRBJ2-5
CDR3: CASSPHRQGIETQYF
DNA: TGTGCCAGCAGCCCACATAGACAGGGAATAGAGACCCAGTACTTC

size: NA
D: TRBD1
V: TRBV28
J: TRBJ1-5
CDR3: CASRWDRDNQPQHF
DNA: TGTGCCAGCAGATGGGACAGGGACAATCAGCCCCAGCATTTT

size: NA
D: TRBD2
V: TRBV7-9
J: TRBJ2-5
CDR3: CASSLRLAGAGTQYF
DNA: TGTGCCAGCAGCTTAAGACTAGCGGGGGCTGGGACCCAGTACTTC

size: NA
D: NA
V: TRBV19
J: TRBJ1-5
CDR3: CASSISGVNQPQHF
DNA: TGTGCCAGTAGTATATCAGGGGTCAATCAGCCCCAGCATTTT

size: NA
D: NA
V: TRBV10-1
J: TRBJ2-7
CDR3: CASSETGIGSYEQYF
DNA: TGCGCCAGCAGCGAAACAGGGATTGGCTCCTACGAGCAGTACTTC

size: once
D: NA
V: TRBV7-2
J: TRBJ1-4
CDR3: CASSFTGPGEKLFF
DNA: TGTGCCAGCAGCTTTACAGGGCCCGGTGAAAAACTGTTTTTT

size: NA
D: NA
V: TRBV5-1
J: TRBJ2-1
CDR3: CASSLGLQGGNEQFF
DNA: TGCGCCAGCAGCTTGGGATTACAGGGGGGGAATGAGCAGTTCTTC

size: NA
D: NA
V: TRBV19
J: TRBJ1-5
CDR3: CASSIRDINQPQHF
DNA: TGTGCCAGTAGTATACGGGATATCAATCAGCCCCAGCATTTT

size: NA
D: NA
V: TRBV10-3
J: TRBJ1-3
CDR3: CASHGRGPLSSGNTIYF
DNA: TGTGCCTCCCACGGCAGGGGACCCCTGAGCTCTGGAAACACCATATATTTT

size: NA
D: NA
V: TRBV19
J: TRBJ2-7
CDR3: CATPPIQVRKTYEQYF
DNA: TGTGCCACCCCACCAATACAGGTCCGAAAAACCTACGAGCAGTACTTC

size: NA
D: NA
V: TRBV2
J: TRBJ1-4
CDR3: CASSRQGGLEKLFF
DNA: TGTGCCAGCAGTCGTCAGGGAGGGCTTGAAAAACTGTTTTTT

size: NA
D: TRBD2
V: TRBV4-1
J: TRBJ2-1
CDR3: CASSQRPSGGYNEQFF
DNA: TGCGCCAGCAGCCAACGGCCCAGCGGGGGTTACAATGAGCAGTTCTTC

size: NA
D: NA
V: TRBV6-4
J: TRBJ1-1
CDR3: CASSDSYRNTEAFF
DNA: TGTGCCAGCAGTGACTCGTACAGGAACACTGAAGCTTTCTTT

size: once
D: NA
V: TRBV5-1
J: TRBJ2-2
CDR3: CASSLSDTGELFF
DNA: TGCGCCAGCAGCTTGTCAGACACCGGGGAGCTGTTTTTT

size: NA
D: NA
V: TRBV4-1
J: TRBJ2-4
CDR3: CASSQLSVLAKNIQYF
DNA: TGCGCCAGCAGCCAACTCAGCGTTTTAGCCAAAAACATTCAGTACTTC

size: NA
D: NA
V: TRBV5-1
J: TRBJ1-6
CDR3: CASSFSTEGSPLHF
DNA: TGCGCCAGCAGCTTCTCTACAGAGGGTTCACCCCTCCACTTT

size: NA
D: NA
V: TRBV19
J: TRBJ2-1
CDR3: CASSLQGSSYNEQFF
DNA: TGTGCCAGTAGCTTACAGGGAAGCTCCTACAATGAGCAGTTCTTC

size: NA
D: TRBD1
V: TRBV29-1
J: TRBJ2-1
CDR3: CSVIQGQGLGFF
DNA: TGCAGTGTGATTCAGGGACAGGGATTGGGGTTCTTC

size: NA
D: NA
V: TRBV10-3
J: TRBJ1-3
CDR3: CAISEQSFSGNTIYF
DNA: TGTGCCATCAGTGAGCAGTCCTTCTCTGGAAACACCATATATTTT

size: NA
D: NA
V: TRBV5-1
J: TRBJ2-3
CDR3: CASSTGRVTTDTQYF
DNA: TGCGCCAGCAGCACCGGCAGGGTTACGACAGATACGCAGTATTTT

size: NA
D: TRBD2
V: TRBV4-1
J: TRBJ2-3
CDR3: CASSHPGGPRTQYF
DNA: TGCGCCAGCAGCCACCCGGGGGGGCCACGTACGCAGTATTTT

size: few
D: NA
V: TRBV4-1
J: TRBJ1-2
CDR3: CASSQDRYGYTF
DNA: TGCGCCAGCAGCCAAGACCGGTATGGCTACACCTTC

size: NA
D: NA
V: TRBV6-1
J: TRBJ2-7
CDR3: CASRANRYEQYF
DNA: TGTGCCAGCAGGGCAAACCGCTACGAGCAGTACTTC

size: NA
D: TRBD2
V: TRBV5-1
J: TRBJ2-2
CDR3: CASSPGGAGELFF
DNA: TGCGCCAGCAGTCCGGGAGGGGCCGGGGAGCTGTTTTTT

size: NA
D: NA
V: TRBV4-1
J: TRBJ1-4
CDR3: CASSQESGATNEKLFF
DNA: TGCGCCAGCAGCCAAGAAAGCGGGGCCACTAATGAAAAACTGTTTTTT

size: NA
D: NA
V: TRBV6-5
J: TRBJ2-3
CDR3: CASSYYRDSTDTQYF
DNA: TGTGCCAGCAGTTACTACCGAGACTCCACAGATACGCAGTATTTT

size: NA
D: TRBD2
V: TRBV5-1
J: TRBJ2-6
CDR3: CASSLGSGGNSGANVLTF
DNA: TGCGCCAGCAGCTTGGGGTCGGGGGGGAACTCTGGGGCCAACGTCCTGACTTTC

size: NA
D: NA
V: TRBV28
J: TRBJ1-4
CDR3: CASSSRRRLLFF
DNA: TGTGCCAGCAGCTCCCGGCGACGACTACTGTTTTTT

size: once
D: TRBD2
V: TRBV7-3
J: TRBJ2-1
CDR3: CASSSRLASNEQFF
DNA: TGTGCCAGCAGCTCCAGACTAGCGTCCAATGAGCAGTTCTTC

size: NA
D: TRBD1
V: TRBV27
J: TRBJ1-2
CDR3: CASHGTGINYGYTF
DNA: TGTGCCAGCCACGGGACAGGCATTAACTATGGCTACACCTTC

size: NA
D: NA
V: TRBV7-3
J: TRBJ1-3
CDR3: CASSLTSTGNTIYF
DNA: TGTGCCAGCAGCTTAACGAGTACTGGAAACACCATATATTTT

size: NA
D: TRBD1
V: TRBV5-1
J: TRBJ1-3
CDR3: CASSPTGQGNPGNTIYF
DNA: TGCGCCAGCAGCCCAACGGGACAGGGGAATCCTGGAAACACCATATATTTT

size: NA
D: NA
V: TRBV10-3
J: TRBJ1-2
CDR3: CAISALNGQNANYGYTF
DNA: TGTGCCATCAGTGCCCTTAACGGACAGAATGCTAACTATGGCTACACCTTC

size: NA
D: TRBD1
V: TRBV6-1
J: TRBJ2-7
CDR3: CASYDRGRYEQYF
DNA: TGTGCCAGCTATGACAGGGGTCGGTACGAGCAGTACTTC

size: NA
D: NA
V: TRBV18
J: TRBJ2-7
CDR3: CASSPRTAAYEQYF
DNA: TGTGCCAGCTCACCACGGACAGCCGCCTACGAGCAGTACTTC

size: NA
D: TRBD1
V: TRBV9
J: TRBJ2-3
CDR3: CASSAFTGARRDTQYF
DNA: TGTGCCAGCAGCGCCTTCACAGGGGCCCGCCGGGATACGCAGTATTTT

size: NA
D: NA
V: TRBV6-5
J: TRBJ2-1
CDR3: CASSYLRSNEQFF
DNA: TGTGCCAGCAGTTACCTTAGAAGCAATGAGCAGTTCTTC